Following are 22 T cell receptor beta chains from one sample sequenced in a study of blood T cell repertoires in COVID-19. Clones were sequenced by immunoSEQ multiplex PCR, and TCRdb holds only the in-frame ones, with some missing. The sample shows approximately 350,000 clones, around 88% of them seen only once. What was sequenced was peripheral blood. The receptors stem from a man aged 25-40 years with active or convalescent COVID-19.

This clone was recorded a few times. This sequence joins TRBV7-9 and TRBJ1-2; 7 bases align to TRBD1. This CDR3 has 13 residues. The trim removed 9 bases at V and 4 bases at J, leaving 8 bases unmatched. Germline V CDR1 and CDR2: SEHNR, FQNEAQ (reference sequence). The CDR3 coding sequence is TGTGCCAGTAACAAAGGGGGCGGCTATGGCTACACCTTC. It codes for CASNKGGGYGYTF.

This clone was detected a few times. This chain links TRBV29-1 with TRBJ1-5; possible D gene TRBD1, 5 bases. V shed 5 bases and J shed 3 bases, with 14 bases lying between them. CDR1 and CDR2 (germline): SQVTM, ANQGSEA. This CDR3 comprises 14 residues. The CDR3 protein is CSVSLAGDNQPQHF. The CDR3 nucleotides read TGCAGCGTTAGTTTGGCGGGGGACAATCAGCCCCAGCATTTT. Combining the CDR3 with reference TRBV29-1 and TRBJ1-5 gives the whole variable domain SAVISQKPSRDICQRGTSLTIQCQVDSQVTMMFWYRQQPGQSLTLIATANQGSEATYESGFVIDKFPISRPNLTFSTLTVSNMSPEDSSIYLCSVSLAGDNQPQHFGDGTRLSIL.

This chain uses TRBV6-6 with TRBJ1-1; D is unclear. This CDR3 has 16 amino acids. Trimming stripped 2 bases from V and 1 base from J, with 14 bases between. Looked up from germline, CDR1 is MNHNY and CDR2 is SVGAGI (reference sequence). The CDR3 protein is CASSYGSGDSNTEAFF. The DNA of the CDR3 is TGTGCCAGCAGTTACGGCTCCGGGGATTCGAACACTGAAGCTTTCTTT.

To note about this clone: The germline gene is not matched at one end of the junction; a read error may be the cause. The CDR3 loop reads CASTQAGVEAKAFF. The DNA of the CDR3 is TGTGCCAGCACCCAAGCCGGGGTAGAGGCTAAAGCTTTCTTT. The chain links TRBV14 to TRBJ1-1; the D is unclear. Germline V gives CDR1 SGHDN, CDR2 FVKESK. This CDR3 comprises 14 residues.

The rearrangement links TRBV9 to TRBJ2-2; TRBD1 matches 10 bases. Unmatched junction bases numbered 9, after V lost 4 bases and J lost 6 bases. CDR1 is SGDLS, CDR2 YYNGEE, per germline. The CDR3 runs to 16 residues. The CDR3 DNA reads TGTGCCAGCAGCTCTTCACCGGGACAGGGGTCCGGGGAGCTGTTTTTT. It encodes CASSSSPGQGSGELFF. The full variable domain, with the rest looked up from reference TRBV9 and TRBJ2-2, is DSGVTQTPKHLITATGQRVTLRCSPRSGDLSVYWYQQSLDQGLQFLIQYYNGEERAKGNILERFSAQQFPDLHSELNLSSLELGDSALYFCASSSSPGQGSGELFFGEGSRLTVL.

The CDR3 region has the DNA TGTGCCAGCAGCGTAGCGGGACTAGCGTTTACCGGGGAGCTGTTTTTT. Encoded protein: CASSVAGLAFTGELFF. The chain employs TRBV9 and TRBJ2-2, with 10 bases that match TRBD2. Trimming removed 0 bases from V and 5 bases from J; junction bases left unmatched: 4. Germline V lookup: CDR1 SGDLS, CDR2 YYNGEE. This CDR3 contains 16 residues.

The rearrangement links TRBV28 to TRBJ2-7, with 8 bases lining up with TRBD2. Germline values: CDR1 MDHEN, CDR2 SYDVKM. V shed 4 bases and J 5 bases; nucleotides not matched to a gene: 4. The CDR3 sequence is 13 residues long. DNA of the CDR3: TGTGCCAGCAGTTACAGCGGGAGTAACGAGCAGTACTTC. This sequence encodes CASSYSGSNEQYF.

This clone was observed once. This chain links TRBV30 with TRBJ2-1; 10 nucleotides line up with TRBD2. With 0 bases clipped from V and 8 bases from J, the junction kept 7 bases outside the gene matches. The germline CDR1 and CDR2 sequences are GTSNPN and SVGIG (reference sequence). This CDR3 contains 15 residues. The CDR3 sequence: CAWSVNPLAGDEQFF. The DNA for the CDR3 is TGTGCCTGGAGTGTAAACCCCCTAGCGGGGGATGAGCAGTTCTTC.

J is TRBJ1-1 and V is TRBV28; D is undetermined. Germline loops: CDR1 MDHEN, CDR2 SYDVKM. V dropped 2 bases and J dropped 0 bases, with 7 bases sitting between them. There are 14 residues in the CDR3. CDR3 in amino acids: CASSLARMNTEAFF. CDR3 nucleotide sequence: TGTGCCAGCAGTTTAGCCAGAATGAACACTGAAGCTTTCTTT.

The chain has TRBV27 and TRBJ2-2; TRBD1 matches 8 bases. CDR3 length: 16 residues. V dropped 2 bases and J dropped 5; count of bases not matched to a gene: 7. From germline, CDR1 is MNHEY and CDR2 SMNVEV (reference sequence). As DNA, the CDR3 is TGTGCCAGCAGTTTACGCAGGGGGCGGAATACCGGGGAGCTGTTTTTT. The encoded protein is CASSLRRGRNTGELFF.

The chain carries TRBV7-2 and TRBJ2-7, with 10 nucleotides matching TRBD2. The germline V gene encodes CDR1 SGHTA and CDR2 FQGNSA. The CDR3 runs 16 residues. Trimming at V came to 2 bases and at J to 6 bases, leaving 10 bases not matched to a gene. CDR3 bases: TGTGCCAGCAGCTTAAAGATATTACTAGCGGGGCCCGAGCAGTACTTC. Protein: CASSLKILLAGPEQYF.

The V gene is TRBV18, the J gene TRBJ1-4; 7 nucleotides line up with TRBD1. This CDR3 has 13 residues. V lost 4 bases, J lost 11 bases, and 7 bases stayed unmatched. Germline V gives CDR1 KGHSH, CDR2 LQKENI. CDR3 DNA: TGTGCCAGCTCACGCGGACAGGAAGAGAAACTGTTTTTT. Protein: CASSRGQEEKLFF.

A note on this clone: A much more abundant neighbour one base away suggests this may be a read error. The chain carries TRBV11-2 and TRBJ2-1; 7 positions match TRBD2. CDR1 is SGHAT and CDR2 is FQNNGV in the germline V gene. The junction had 0 bases not matched to a gene; V was cut back by 7 bases and J by 3 bases. This CDR3 region has 12 residues. The chain's CDR3 is CASTGGYNEQFF. In nucleotides, the CDR3 is TGTGCCAGCACGGGGGGCTACAATGAGCAGTTCTTC.

The chain employs TRBV7-2 and TRBJ1-6, with D possibly TRBD1 on 5 matching bases. The CDR3 has 15 amino acids. Looked up from germline, CDR1 is SGHTA and CDR2 is FQGNSA. V lost 8 bases, J lost 7 bases, and 18 bases lay in between. For the CDR3, the DNA is TGTGCCAGCCTCTGGGGGGAAATCGGGAATTCACCCCTCCACTTT. This gives the protein CASLWGEIGNSPLHF. Together with reference TRBV7-2 and TRBJ1-6, the CDR3 gives the full variable domain: GAGVSQSPSNKVTEKGKDVELRCDPISGHTALYWYRQSLGQGLEFLIYFQGNSAPDKSGLPSDRFSAERTGGSVSTLTIQRTQQEDSAVYLCASLWGEIGNSPLHFGNGTRLTVT.

V and J are TRBV29-1 and TRBJ1-5, with D unclear. CDR3 length equals 12 residues. Looked up from germline, CDR1 is SQVTM and CDR2 is ANQGSEA. V gave up 4 bases and J gave up 7 bases, with 11 bases separating them. This CDR3 reads CSVANYGQPQHF. The CDR3 DNA is TGCAGCGTTGCAAACTATGGACAGCCCCAGCATTTT.

V and J are TRBV28 and TRBJ1-3, with D perhaps TRBD1 (5 bases). The V end was cut by 5 bases, the J end by 2 bases, with 10 bases between. Germline CDR1 is MDHEN and CDR2 is SYDVKM. The CDR3 is 14 residues long. In nucleotides, the CDR3 is TGTGCCAGCAGTAGGACACGCCCTGGAAACACCATATATTTT. This encodes CASSRTRPGNTIYF.

This clone turned up a few times. The chain couples TRBV2 to TRBJ1-4, with a weak D call TRBD1 (5 bases). CDR1 is SNHLY, CDR2 FYNNEI, per germline. The CDR3 consists of 14 residues. V dropped 6 bases and J dropped 3 bases, with 11 bases sitting between them. Here the CDR3 reads CASSLGVANEKLFF. In DNA, the CDR3 is TGTGCCAGCAGCCTAGGGGTTGCTAATGAAAAACTGTTTTTT.

This clone was picked up one time. The chain is built from TRBV29-1 and TRBJ2-5, with 8 nucleotides matching TRBD2. CDR1 is SQVTM and CDR2 is ANQGSEA in the germline V gene. Germline trimming cut 7 bases from V and 3 bases from J; bases unmatched to any gene: 10. The CDR3 runs to 14 residues. The CDR3: CSALGRGVKETQYF. The CDR3 DNA follows: TGCAGCGCTTTGGGGCGGGGGGTGAAAGAGACCCAGTACTTC.

This chain connects TRBV5-5 to TRBJ1-4, with D possibly being TRBD1 (5 bases). The CDR3 runs to 13 residues. CDR1 is SGHKS and CDR2 is YYEKEE in the germline V gene (reference sequence). Trimming pared 4 bases from V and 5 bases from J, leaving 9 bases between. The CDR3 DNA reads TGTGCCAGCAGCCTGGGACTGAATGAAAAACTGTTTTTT. Its protein is CASSLGLNEKLFF.

The CDR3 loop reads CASSRWGQRSTDTQYF. The CDR3 coding sequence is TGTGCCAGCAGTCGTTGGGGACAGCGTAGCACAGATACGCAGTATTTT. The rearrangement links TRBV3-1 (or the pseudogene TRBV3-2) to TRBJ2-3, with 7 bases fitting TRBD1. With V trimmed by 6 bases and J by 0 bases, 9 bases remained unmatched. This CDR3 is 16 amino acids long. Germline V CDR1 and CDR2: LGHDT, YNNKEL (reference sequence).

The CDR3 DNA sequence: TGTGCCACCGCCCGACAGGGCTCCTACGAGCAGTACTTC. Translation: CATARQGSYEQYF. The chain carries TRBV24-1 and TRBJ2-7, with TRBD1 matching over 7 bases. The CDR3 sequence is 13 residues long. Per germline, CDR1 KGHDR and CDR2 SFDVKD. V dropped 9 bases and J dropped 0; count of bases not matched to a gene: 4.

The chain recombines TRBV27 with TRBJ2-5; the D gene is possibly TRBD1 (6 bases). V was trimmed by 8 bases and J by 2 bases, leaving 18 bases between them. The CDR3 contains 15 residues. Germline CDR1 MNHEY, CDR2 SMNVEV (reference sequence). The chain's CDR3 is CASSHRGNWQETQYF. The CDR3 bases are TGTGCCAGCTCCCATAGGGGGAACTGGCAAGAGACCCAGTACTTC.